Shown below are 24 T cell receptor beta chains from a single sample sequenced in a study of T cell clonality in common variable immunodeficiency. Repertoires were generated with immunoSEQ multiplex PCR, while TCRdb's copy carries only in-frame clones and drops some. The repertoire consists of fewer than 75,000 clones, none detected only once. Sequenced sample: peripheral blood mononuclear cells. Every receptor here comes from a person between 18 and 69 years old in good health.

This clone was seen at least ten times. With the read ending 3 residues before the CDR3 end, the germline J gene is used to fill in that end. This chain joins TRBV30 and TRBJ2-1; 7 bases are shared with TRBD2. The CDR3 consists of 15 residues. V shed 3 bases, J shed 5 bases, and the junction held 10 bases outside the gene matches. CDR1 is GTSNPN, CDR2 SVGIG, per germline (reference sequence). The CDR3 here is CAWSLWAGEDNEQFF. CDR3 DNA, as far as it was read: TGTGCCTGGAGCCTATGGGCGGGGGAAGACAATGAG.

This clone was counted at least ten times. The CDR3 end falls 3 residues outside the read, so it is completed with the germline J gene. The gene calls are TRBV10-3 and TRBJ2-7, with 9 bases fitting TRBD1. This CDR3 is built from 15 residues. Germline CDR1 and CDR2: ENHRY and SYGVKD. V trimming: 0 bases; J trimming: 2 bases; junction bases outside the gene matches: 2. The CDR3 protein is CAISESGTGTYEQYF. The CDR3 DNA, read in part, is TGTGCCATCAGTGAGTCCGGGACAGGGACCTACGAG.

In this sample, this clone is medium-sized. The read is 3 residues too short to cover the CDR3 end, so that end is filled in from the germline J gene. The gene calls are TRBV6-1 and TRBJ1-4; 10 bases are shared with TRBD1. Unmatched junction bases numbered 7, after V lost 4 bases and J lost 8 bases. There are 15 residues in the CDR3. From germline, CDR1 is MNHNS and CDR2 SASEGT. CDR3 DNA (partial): TGTGCCAGCAGTGCAGGGACAGGGGAAGGGGAAAAA. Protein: CASSAGTGEGEK. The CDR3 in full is CASSAGTGEGEKLFF.

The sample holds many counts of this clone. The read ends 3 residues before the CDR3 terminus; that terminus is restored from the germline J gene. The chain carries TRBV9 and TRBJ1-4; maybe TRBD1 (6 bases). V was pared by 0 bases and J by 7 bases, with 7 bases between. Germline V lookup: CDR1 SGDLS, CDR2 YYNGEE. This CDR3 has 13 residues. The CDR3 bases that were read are TGTGCCAGCAGCGTAGAGGACAGTGAAAAA. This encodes CASSVEDSEK. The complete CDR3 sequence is CASSVEDSEKLFF.

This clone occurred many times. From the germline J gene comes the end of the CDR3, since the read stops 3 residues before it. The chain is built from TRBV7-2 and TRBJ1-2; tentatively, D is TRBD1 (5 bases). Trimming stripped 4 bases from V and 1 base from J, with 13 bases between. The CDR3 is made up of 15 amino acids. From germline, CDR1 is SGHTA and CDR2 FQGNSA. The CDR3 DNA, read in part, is TGTGCCAGCAGCTCACAGGTCAGCAGTAACTATGGC. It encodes CASSSQVSSNYG. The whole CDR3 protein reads CASSSQVSSNYGYTF.

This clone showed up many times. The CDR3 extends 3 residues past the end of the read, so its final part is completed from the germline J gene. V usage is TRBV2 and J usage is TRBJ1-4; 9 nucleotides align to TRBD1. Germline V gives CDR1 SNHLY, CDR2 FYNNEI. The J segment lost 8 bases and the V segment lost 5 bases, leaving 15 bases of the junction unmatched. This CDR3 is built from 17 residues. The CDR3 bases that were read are TGTGCCAGCAGTCCCCGAACGGGACAGGGCTTTTCCGAAAAA. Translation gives CASSPRTGQGFSEK. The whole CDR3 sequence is CASSPRTGQGFSEKLFF.

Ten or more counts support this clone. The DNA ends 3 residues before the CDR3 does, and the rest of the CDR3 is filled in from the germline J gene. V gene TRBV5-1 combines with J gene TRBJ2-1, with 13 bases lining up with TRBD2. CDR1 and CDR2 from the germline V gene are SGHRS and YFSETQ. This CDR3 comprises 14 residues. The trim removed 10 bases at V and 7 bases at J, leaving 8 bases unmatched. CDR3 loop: CAGTLAGGRNEQFF. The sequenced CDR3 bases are TGCGCCGGCACACTAGCGGGGGGGCGAAATGAG.

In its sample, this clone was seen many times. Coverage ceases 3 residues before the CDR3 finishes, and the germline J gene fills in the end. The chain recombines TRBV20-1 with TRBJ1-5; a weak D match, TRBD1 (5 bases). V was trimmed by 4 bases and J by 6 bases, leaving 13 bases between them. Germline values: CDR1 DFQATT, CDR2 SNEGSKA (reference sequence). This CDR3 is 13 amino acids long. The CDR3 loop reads CSANQGVSQPQHF. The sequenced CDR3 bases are TGCAGTGCTAATCAGGGAGTAAGTCAGCCC.

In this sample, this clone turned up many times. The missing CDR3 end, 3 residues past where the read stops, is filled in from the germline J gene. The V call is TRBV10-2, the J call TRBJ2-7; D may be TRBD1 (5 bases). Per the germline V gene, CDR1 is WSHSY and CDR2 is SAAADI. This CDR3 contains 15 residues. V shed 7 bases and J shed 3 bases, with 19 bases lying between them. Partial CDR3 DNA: TGCGCCAGCACAGAGCAGGCGCAGGGTAGCTACGAG. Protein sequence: CASTEQAQGSYE. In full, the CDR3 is CASTEQAQGSYEQYF.

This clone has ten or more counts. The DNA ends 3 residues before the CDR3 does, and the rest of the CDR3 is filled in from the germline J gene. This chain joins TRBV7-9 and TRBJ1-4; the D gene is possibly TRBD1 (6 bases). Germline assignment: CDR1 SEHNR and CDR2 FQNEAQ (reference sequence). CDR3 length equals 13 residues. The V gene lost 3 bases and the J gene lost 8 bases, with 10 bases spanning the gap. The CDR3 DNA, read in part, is TGTGCCAGCAGCTTTGCAGGGGCCGAAAAA. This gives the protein CASSFAGAEK. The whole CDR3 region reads CASSFAGAEKLFF.

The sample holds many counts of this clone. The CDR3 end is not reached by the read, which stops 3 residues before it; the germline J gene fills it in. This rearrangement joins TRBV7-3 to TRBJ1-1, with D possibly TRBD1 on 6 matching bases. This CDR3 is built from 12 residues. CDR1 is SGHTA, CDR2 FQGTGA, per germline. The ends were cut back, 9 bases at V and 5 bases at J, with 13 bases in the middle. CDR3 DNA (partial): TGTGCCAGAGGGGGAGTAGATACTGAA. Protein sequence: CARGGVDTE. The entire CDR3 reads CARGGVDTEAFF.

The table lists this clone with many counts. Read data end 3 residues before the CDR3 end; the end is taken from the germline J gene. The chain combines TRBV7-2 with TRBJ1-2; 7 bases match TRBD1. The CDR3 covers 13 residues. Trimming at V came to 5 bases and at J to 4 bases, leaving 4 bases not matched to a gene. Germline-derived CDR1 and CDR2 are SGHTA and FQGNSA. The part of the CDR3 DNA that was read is TGTGCCAGCAGCGCGGGACAGTTCTATGGC. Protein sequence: CASSAGQFYG. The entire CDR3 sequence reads CASSAGQFYGYTF.

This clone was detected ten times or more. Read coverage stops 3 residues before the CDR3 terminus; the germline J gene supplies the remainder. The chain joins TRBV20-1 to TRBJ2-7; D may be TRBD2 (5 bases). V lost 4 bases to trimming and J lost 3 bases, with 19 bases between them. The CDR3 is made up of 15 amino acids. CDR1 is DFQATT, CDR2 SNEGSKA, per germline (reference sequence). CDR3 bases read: TGCAGTGCTACAAGCCCAACGGGGAGTCGCTACGAG. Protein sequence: CSATSPTGSRYE. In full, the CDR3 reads CSATSPTGSRYEQYF.

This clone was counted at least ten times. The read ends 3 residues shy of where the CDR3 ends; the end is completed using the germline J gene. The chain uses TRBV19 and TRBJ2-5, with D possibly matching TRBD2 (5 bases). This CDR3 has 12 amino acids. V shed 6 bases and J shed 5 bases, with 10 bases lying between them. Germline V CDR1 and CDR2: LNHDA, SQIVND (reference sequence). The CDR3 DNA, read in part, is TGTGCCAGTAGGGACCCGGGGGAGACC. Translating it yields CASRDPGET. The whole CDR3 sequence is CASRDPGETQYF.

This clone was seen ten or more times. CDR3 DNA (partial): TGCAGCGTTGCGGGACAGAACTATGGC. Its translation is CSVAGQNYG. The full CDR3 protein reads CSVAGQNYGYTF. The chain recombines TRBV29-1 with TRBJ1-2; TRBD1 aligns across 7 bases. The read gets to within 3 residues of the CDR3 end, and the germline J gene fills in the rest. The germline V gene encodes CDR1 SQVTM and CDR2 ANQGSEA. The CDR3 is 12 residues long. Unmatched junction bases numbered 1, after V lost 4 bases and J lost 2 bases.

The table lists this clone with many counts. The sequenced CDR3 bases are TGTGCCATCAGTGAGTCGGACAGCTACGAG. It specifies CAISESDSYE. The complete CDR3 protein is CAISESDSYEQYF. The chain employs TRBV10-3 and TRBJ2-7, with D possibly matching TRBD1 (6 bases). From the germline J gene comes the end of the CDR3, since the read stops 3 residues before it. This CDR3 is 13 amino acids long. Trimming removed 0 bases at V and 3 bases at J, with 6 bases between. CDR1 is ENHRY and CDR2 is SYGVKD in the germline V gene.

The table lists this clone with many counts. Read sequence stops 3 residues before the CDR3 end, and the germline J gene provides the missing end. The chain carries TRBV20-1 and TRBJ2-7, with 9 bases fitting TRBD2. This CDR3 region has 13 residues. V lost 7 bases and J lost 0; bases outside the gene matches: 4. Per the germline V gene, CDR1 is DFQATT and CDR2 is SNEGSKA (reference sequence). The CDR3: CSGLADNSYEQYF. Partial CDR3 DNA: TGCAGTGGACTAGCGGACAACTCCTACGAG.

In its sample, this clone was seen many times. CDR3 DNA, as far as it was read: TGTGCCAGCAGCTGGGGGACAATGGCCGGGGAG. It codes for CASSWGTMAGE. The full CDR3 protein reads CASSWGTMAGELFF. The chain is built from TRBV5-4 and TRBJ2-2, with a possible D match to TRBD1 (6 bases). The observed sequence ends 3 residues before the CDR3 terminus, with the missing tail filled in from the germline J gene. Germline-derived CDR1 and CDR2 are SGHNT and YYREEE (reference sequence). V was cut by 3 bases and J by 6 bases, with 12 bases left in between. CDR3 length: 14 residues. Based on the CDR3 plus reference TRBV5-4 and TRBJ2-2, the full variable domain is ETGVTQSPTHLIKTRGQQVTLRCSSQSGHNTVSWYQQALGQGPQFIFQYYREEENGRGNFPPRFSGLQFPNYSSELNVNALELDDSALYLCASSWGTMAGELFFGEGSRLTVL.

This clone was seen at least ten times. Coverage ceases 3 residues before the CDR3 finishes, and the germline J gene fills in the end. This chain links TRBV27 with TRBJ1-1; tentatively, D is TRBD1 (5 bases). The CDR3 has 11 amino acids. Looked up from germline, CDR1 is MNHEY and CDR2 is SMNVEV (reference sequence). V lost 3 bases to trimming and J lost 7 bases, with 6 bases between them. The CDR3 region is CASSFGGEAFF. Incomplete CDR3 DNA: TGTGCCAGCAGTTTCGGGGGTGAA.

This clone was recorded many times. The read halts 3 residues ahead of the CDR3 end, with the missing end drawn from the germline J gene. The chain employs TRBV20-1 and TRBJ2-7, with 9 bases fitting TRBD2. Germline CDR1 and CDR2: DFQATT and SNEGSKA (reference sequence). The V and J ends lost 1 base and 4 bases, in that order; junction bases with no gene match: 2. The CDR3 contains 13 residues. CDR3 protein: CSARGGGAYEQYF. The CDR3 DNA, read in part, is TGCAGTGCTAGAGGCGGGGGGGCTTACGAG.

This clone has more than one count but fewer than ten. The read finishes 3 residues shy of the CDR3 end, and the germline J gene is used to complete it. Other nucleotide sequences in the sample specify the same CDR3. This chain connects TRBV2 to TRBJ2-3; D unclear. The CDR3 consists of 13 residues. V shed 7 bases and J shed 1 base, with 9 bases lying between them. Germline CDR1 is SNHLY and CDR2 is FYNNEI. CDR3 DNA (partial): TGTGCCAGCACTCTCTCGGGCACAGATACG. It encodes CASTLSGTDT. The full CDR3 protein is CASTLSGTDTQYF.

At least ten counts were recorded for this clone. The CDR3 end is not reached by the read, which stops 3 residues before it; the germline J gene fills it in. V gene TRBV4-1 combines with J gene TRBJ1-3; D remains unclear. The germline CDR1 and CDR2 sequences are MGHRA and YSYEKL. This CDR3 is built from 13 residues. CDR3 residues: CASSQDSSGTIYF. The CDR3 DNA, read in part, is TGCGCCAGCAGCCAAGACTCGAGCGGGACC.

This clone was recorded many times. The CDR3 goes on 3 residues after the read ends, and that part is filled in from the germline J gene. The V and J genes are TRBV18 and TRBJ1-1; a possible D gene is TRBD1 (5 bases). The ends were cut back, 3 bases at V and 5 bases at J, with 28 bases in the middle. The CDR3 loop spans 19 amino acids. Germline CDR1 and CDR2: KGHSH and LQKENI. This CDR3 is CASSPGHKGTLSWETEAFF. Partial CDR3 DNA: TGTGCCAGCTCACCGGGCCACAAGGGGACTCTTTCGTGGGAAACTGAA.

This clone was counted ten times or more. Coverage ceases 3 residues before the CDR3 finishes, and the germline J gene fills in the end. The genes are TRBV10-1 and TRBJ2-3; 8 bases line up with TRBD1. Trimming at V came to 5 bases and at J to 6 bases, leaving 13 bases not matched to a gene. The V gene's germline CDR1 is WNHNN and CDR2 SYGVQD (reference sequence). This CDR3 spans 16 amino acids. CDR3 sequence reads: CASSYTRDRGLDTQYF. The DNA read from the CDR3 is TGCGCCAGCAGTTACACCCGTGACAGGGGTTTGGATACG.